The 29 T cell receptor beta chains in this list originate from one sample, sequenced in a study of T-cell memory formation after mild COVID-19. TCRdb analysed the 5' RACE reads with MiXCR anew, one entry per CDR3 protein. The repertoire holds 300,000 to 400,000 distinct CDR3 sequences, with over 10% as singletons. The specimen was PBMCs or a T cell subset sorted from them (not recorded which). The receptors were gathered from a man younger than 30 who had mild COVID-19 (a few samples of this study predate the infection). Cell type and time point are not known.

The rearrangement joins TRBV29-1 to TRBJ1-1; the D is unclear. Germline lookup yields CDR1 SQVTM and CDR2 ANQGSEA. V was trimmed by 1 base and J by 7 bases, leaving 10 bases between them. The CDR3 totals 12 residues. The CDR3 here is CSVEVRAIEAFF. As DNA, the CDR3 is TGCAGCGTTGAAGTTAGGGCAATTGAAGCTTTCTTT.

V gene TRBV20-1 combines with J gene TRBJ2-7; the D is unclear. The ends were cut back, 2 bases at V and 0 bases at J, with 8 bases in the middle. Germline values: CDR1 DFQATT, CDR2 SNEGSKA (reference sequence). CDR3 length: 13 amino acids. DNA of the CDR3: TGCAGTGCTAGATCGCGGAGCTCCTACGAGCAGTACTTC. The encoded protein is CSARSRSSYEQYF.

This chain joins TRBV4-2 and TRBJ2-2; 8 nucleotides line up with TRBD1. With V trimmed by 4 bases and J by 3 bases, 7 bases remained unmatched. From germline, CDR1 is LGHNA and CDR2 YNFKEQ. CDR3 size: 16 residues. In DNA, the CDR3 is TGTGCCAGCAGCCGACAAACGGACAGGGACACCGGGGAGCTGTTTTTT. This codes for CASSRQTDRDTGELFF.

The CDR3 coding sequence is TGTGCCAGCAGCCGGATTGGGCAAGAGACCCAGTACTTC. Translated: CASSRIGQETQYF. The rearrangement uses TRBV7-6 and TRBJ2-5, with D hard to call. Trimming left V 5 bases short and J 2 bases short, with 9 bases between. CDR3 length: 13 residues. Germline V gene data show CDR1 as SGHVS and CDR2 as FNYEAQ.

Here the CDR3 reads CASSAEPQSSYNSPLHF. CDR3 coding DNA: TGTGCCAGCAGTGCGGAACCGCAGAGCTCCTATAATTCACCCCTCCACTTT. V gene TRBV2 combines with J gene TRBJ1-6; D is uncertain. V shed 4 bases and J shed 0 bases, with 13 bases lying between them. The V gene's germline CDR1 is SNHLY and CDR2 FYNNEI. This CDR3 is 17 amino acids long.

This clonotype occurred a few times. This sequence joins TRBV24-1 and TRBJ1-4, with a tentative D call TRBD1 (6 bases). Trimming removed 0 bases from V and 11 bases from J, with 6 bases in between. In germline, CDR1 is KGHDR, CDR2 SFDVKD. The CDR3 is made up of 12 amino acids. CDR3: CATSDLTGKLFF. For the CDR3, the DNA is TGTGCCACCAGTGATTTGACAGGGAAACTGTTTTTT.

This clonotype came up once. The genes are TRBV4-1 and TRBJ2-5; D not certain. In germline, CDR1 is MGHRA, CDR2 YSYEKL. The CDR3 has 16 amino acids. The V gene lost 1 base and the J gene lost 5 bases, with 17 bases spanning the gap. CDR3 loop: CASSQVNLVSQETQYF. The CDR3 bases are TGCGCCAGCAGCCAAGTCAATTTGGTGTCTCAGGAGACCCAGTACTTC.

The sample holds a few counts of this clonotype. This chain links TRBV7-6 with TRBJ1-6, with 9 bases lining up with TRBD1. The CDR3 has 15 residues. CDR1 is SGHVS, CDR2 FNYEAQ, per germline. Germline trimming cut 2 bases from V and 8 bases from J; bases unmatched to any gene: 4. CDR3 bases: TGTGCCAGCAGCTTAACAGGGGGCTCTGATTCACCCCTCCACTTT. It yields the protein CASSLTGGSDSPLHF.

There are many counts of this clonotype. The rearrangement uses TRBV11-2 and TRBJ1-1; possibly TRBD1 for D (6 bases). This CDR3 region has 17 residues. V was shortened by 0 bases and J by 7 bases, with 21 bases between the two germline ends. The germline gives CDR1 SGHAT, CDR2 FQNNGV. The CDR3, as DNA: TGTGCCAGCAGCTTAGATTCGGCGGGGACATATGGGGGTGAAGCTTTCTTT. Translation: CASSLDSAGTYGGEAFF.

This clonotype has more than one count but fewer than ten. V gene TRBV3-1 combines with J gene TRBJ2-5; 8 positions agree with TRBD2. The CDR3 loop spans 15 amino acids. Germline values: CDR1 LGHDT, CDR2 YNNKEL (reference sequence). The V and J ends lost 10 bases and 2 bases, in that order; junction bases with no gene match: 12. Written as DNA, the CDR3 is TGTGCCACCACTACTCAGCGGGGGATTCAAGAGACCCAGTACTTC. It codes for CATTTQRGIQETQYF.

This clonotype was detected only a few times. The V call is TRBV3-1, the J call TRBJ2-2; D gene uncertain. V lost 1 base, J lost 6 bases, and 9 bases lay in between. Per germline, CDR1 LGHDT and CDR2 YNNKEL (reference sequence). The CDR3 covers 14 residues. CDR3 coding DNA: TGTGCCAGCAGCCAAGCGTGGGATGCCGGGGAGCTGTTTTTT. Translated, it gives CASSQAWDAGELFF.

The sample holds a few counts of this clonotype. V and J are TRBV20-1 and TRBJ2-5; D not certain. Trimming cost V 2 bases and J 5 bases, with 6 bases left between them. Germline V gives CDR1 DFQATT, CDR2 SNEGSKA (reference sequence). This CDR3 contains 11 residues. The CDR3 reads CSARFIETQYF. The DNA for the CDR3 is TGCAGTGCTAGATTTATCGAGACCCAGTACTTC.

Here the CDR3 DNA reads TGTGCCAGTAGTCCACAGGGGGCAGCGTCAGATACGCAGTATTTT. Its translation is CASSPQGAASDTQYF. The chain couples TRBV19 to TRBJ2-3; 9 bases align to TRBD1. The V gene's germline CDR1 is LNHDA and CDR2 SQIVND (reference sequence). The CDR3 sequence is 15 residues long. V lost 5 bases, J lost 4 bases, and 7 bases stayed unmatched.

This clonotype turned up a few times. The V gene is TRBV6-5, the J gene TRBJ2-7; 10 bases line up with TRBD2. J gave up 6 bases and V 0 bases, and 8 bases lay outside the gene matches. CDR3 length: 16 amino acids. Germline V gives CDR1 MNHEY, CDR2 SVGAGI. CDR3 sequence: CASSYSRSGGASEQYF. The CDR3 DNA sequence: TGTGCCAGCAGTTACTCGAGGAGCGGGGGGGCTAGCGAGCAGTACTTC.

This clonotype has at least ten counts. An end of the junction does not agree with germline; a read error may underlie this. V gene TRBV12-3 or TRBV12-4 combines with J gene TRBJ1-5; D gene uncertain. The CDR3 length is 13 residues. CDR3 residues: CASSLGLNQPQHF. The DNA for the CDR3 is TGTGCCAGCAGCTTAGGGCTCAATCAGCCCCAGCATTTT.

The sample holds a few counts of this clonotype. The chain employs TRBV6-6 and TRBJ1-1, with 10 bases lining up with TRBD1. This CDR3 has 13 amino acids. Germline V gene sequence: CDR1 MNHNY, CDR2 SVGAGI (reference sequence). The junction had 6 bases not matched to a gene; V was cut back by 9 bases and J by 5 bases. CDR3 in amino acids: CASSGTGVTEAFF. The CDR3 DNA sequence: TGTGCCAGTAGTGGGACAGGGGTGACTGAAGCTTTCTTT.

The chain links TRBV27 to TRBJ1-1, with 7 bases fitting TRBD1. Germline V gene sequence: CDR1 MNHEY, CDR2 SMNVEV (reference sequence). Trimming at V came to 5 bases and at J to 3 bases, leaving 3 bases not matched to a gene. The CDR3 consists of 13 residues. The CDR3 region is CASSPTGDTEAFF. The CDR3, as DNA: TGTGCCAGCAGTCCAACAGGGGACACTGAAGCTTTCTTT.

This clonotype occurred many times. This chain connects TRBV5-1 to TRBJ2-1; tentative D call: TRBD1 (5 bases). The CDR3 is 15 residues long. Trimming took off 0 bases at V and 2 bases at J, with 9 bases between the two ends. CDR1 and CDR2 (germline): SGHRS, YFSETQ. CDR3 nucleotides: TGCGCCAGCAGCTTGGCTCAGGGTCCCTACAATGAGCAGTTCTTC. Translating gives CASSLAQGPYNEQFF.

This clonotype was found a few times. The chain links TRBV6-5 to TRBJ2-3; TRBD2 agrees at 9 bases. The V gene's germline CDR1 is MNHEY and CDR2 SVGAGI. The CDR3 consists of 13 residues. Losses at the gene ends were 10 bases for V and 1 base for J; bases not matched to a gene: 3. The CDR3 region is CATRLAGTDTQYF. The DNA for the CDR3 is TGTGCCACCAGACTAGCGGGCACAGATACGCAGTATTTT.

This clonotype was seen a handful of times. The V gene is TRBV5-5, the J gene TRBJ2-5; D possibly corresponds to TRBD1 (6 bases). The length of the CDR3 is 14 residues. CDR1 is SGHKS and CDR2 is YYEKEE in the germline V gene (reference sequence). Trimming took 3 bases from V and 4 from J, leaving 13 bases between them. The CDR3 region has the DNA TGTGCCAGCAGCTCCGGGACATCTCCAGAGACCCAGTACTTC. It encodes CASSSGTSPETQYF.

This clonotype was counted only a few times. The rearrangement uses TRBV9 and TRBJ2-1; possible D gene TRBD1, 5 bases. The CDR3 covers 16 residues. V shed 0 bases and J shed 0 bases, with 10 bases lying between them. Germline CDR1 is SGDLS and CDR2 is YYNGEE. The CDR3 DNA follows: TGTGCCAGCAGCGTAGTCCCTCAGGGCTCCTACAATGAGCAGTTCTTC. It yields the protein CASSVVPQGSYNEQFF.

A few counts support this clonotype. CDR3 in DNA: TGCGCCAGCAGTGGACACATTGATGGCTACACCTTC. Translated: CASSGHIDGYTF. The chain carries TRBV4-1 and TRBJ1-2, with D possibly being TRBD1 (5 bases). The V and J ends lost 6 bases and 6 bases respectively, with 11 bases between them. The CDR3 length is 12 residues. CDR1 is MGHRA, CDR2 YSYEKL, per germline.

The V call is TRBV6-5, the J call TRBJ2-1; 10 bases are shared with TRBD2. The CDR3 length is 16 residues. CDR1 and CDR2 from the germline V gene are MNHEY and SVGAGI. J lost 0 bases, V lost 7 bases, and 6 bases had no gene match. The CDR3 is CASMLAGGSSYNEQFF. The CDR3 coding sequence is TGTGCCAGCATGTTAGCGGGGGGTAGCTCCTACAATGAGCAGTTCTTC.

The J gene is TRBJ2-1, the V gene TRBV4-3, with 8 bases identical to TRBD2. V shed 0 bases and J 7 bases; nucleotides not matched to a gene: 11. This CDR3 spans 17 amino acids. Germline CDR1 and CDR2: LGHNA and YSLEER. Here the CDR3 reads CASSQDKWSGGANEQFF. DNA for the CDR3: TGCGCCAGCAGCCAAGATAAATGGAGCGGGGGTGCTAATGAGCAGTTCTTC.

The rearrangement joins TRBV7-8 to TRBJ2-1, with a possible D match to TRBD1 (6 bases). The CDR3 runs to 16 residues. The V end was cut by 5 bases, the J end by 6 bases, with 20 bases between. CDR1 and CDR2 from the germline V gene are SGHVS and FQNEAQ. The CDR3 protein is CASSQGQTGRFNEQFF. In nucleotides, the CDR3 is TGTGCCAGCAGCCAAGGGCAGACAGGACGGTTCAATGAGCAGTTCTTC.

This clonotype was counted a few times. This chain connects TRBV7-2 to TRBJ2-1; maybe TRBD2 (5 bases). The CDR3 is 15 amino acids. Germline lookup yields CDR1 SGHTA and CDR2 FQGNSA. Trimming took 2 bases from V and 2 from J, leaving 10 bases between them. The CDR3 sequence: CASSLQAGAYNEQFF. The DNA of the CDR3 is TGTGCCAGCAGCTTACAGGCGGGCGCCTACAATGAGCAGTTCTTC.

The chain carries TRBV2 and TRBJ2-2, with D unclear. The CDR3 is 14 residues long. V lost 7 bases and J lost 4, with 13 bases in between. Germline CDR1 and CDR2: SNHLY and FYNNEI. The CDR3 coding sequence is TGTGCCAGCAACGCAGGACGGATCACCGGGGAGCTGTTTTTT. This sequence encodes CASNAGRITGELFF.

This clonotype was detected only a few times. V gene TRBV7-2 combines with J gene TRBJ2-3; weak D call: TRBD2 (7 bases). V lost 8 bases and J lost 4, with 19 bases in between. The CDR3 consists of 15 residues. CDR1 is SGHTA, CDR2 FQGNSA, per germline. The CDR3 spells CASGPGDYLPDTQYF. The CDR3, as DNA: TGTGCCAGCGGCCCAGGGGACTACCTGCCAGATACGCAGTATTTT.

The rearrangement uses TRBV11-2 and TRBJ2-2; D is unclear. The CDR3 totals 15 residues. V was pared by 0 bases and J by 5 bases, with 10 bases between. CDR1 and CDR2 (germline): SGHAT, FQNNGV. The CDR3 nucleotides are TGTGCCAGCAGCTTAGATCAACGCTGGACCGGGGAGCTGTTTTTT. Amino acids: CASSLDQRWTGELFF.